This note documents a single TCR beta chain sequence. Its specificity is not known. The entry originates in a study of OX40 agonist ivuxolimab in advanced cancers. Broader study findings: The CD4+ and CD8+ T cells in the blood had expanded clonally by week 6 at 0.1 to 3.0 mg/kg.

The CDR3 extends over 12 amino acids. Trimming stripped 0 bases from V and 11 bases from J, with 12 bases between. CDR1 is SGHDT, CDR2 YYEEEE, per germline. This table comes from immunoSEQ multiplex PCR, and its TCRdb copy is limited to in-frame clones, with some not included. The data show tens of thousands of clones, approximately 78% seen once. The receptor's source is an adult with an advanced solid tumor such as melanoma, head and neck, liver or kidney cancer. This sample comprised CD4+ or CD8+ T cells sorted from blood, obtained in a trial of the OX40 agonist ivuxolimab. The J gene is TRBJ2-7, the V gene TRBV5-6; D remains unclear. The CDR3, as DNA: TGTGCCAGCAGCTTGGGTCGGACGCCCGAGTACGTC. Protein sequence: CASSLGRTPEYV.